The 21 T cell receptor beta chains given below trace back to one sample, sequenced in a study of T-cell reconstitution after alpha-beta-depleted transplantation in children. Preparation of the TCRbeta library was carried out with unique molecular identifiers. TCRdb reprocessed the PCR reads with MiXCR, giving one entry per CDR3 protein. The sample gives about 190,000 distinct CDR3 sequences, less than 8% of which show up once; 3% to 3.5% is in the top ten. The sequenced sample was PBMCs from the stem cell graft donor, obtained from the stem cell graft. The source is a human donor who donated a stem cell graft to a child with Wiskott-Aldrich syndrome.

This clonotype appeared many times. The rearrangement joins TRBV5-1 to TRBJ2-3; no definite D call. The V end was cut by 7 bases, the J end by 4 bases, with 7 bases between. The CDR3 spans 11 residues. Germline CDR1 and CDR2: SGHRS and YFSETQ. Here the CDR3 DNA reads TGCGCCAGCGGCCGGGCAGATACGCAGTATTTT. Translating gives CASGRADTQYF.

This clonotype has ten or more counts. CDR3 region: CASSPLRGKETQYF. For the CDR3, the DNA is TGTGCCAGCTCACCACTGCGGGGTAAAGAGACCCAGTACTTC. The genes are TRBV18 and TRBJ2-5; tentatively, D is TRBD2 (6 bases). This CDR3 is 14 amino acids long. V lost 1 base and J lost 3, with 9 bases in between. Germline V lookup: CDR1 KGHSH, CDR2 LQKENI. Drawing the rest from reference TRBV18 and TRBJ2-5, the complete variable domain is NAGVMQNPRHLVRRRGQEARLRCSPMKGHSHVYWYRQLPEEGLKFMVYLQKENIIDESGMPKERFSAEFPKEGPSILRIQQVVRGDSAAYFCASSPLRGKETQYFGPGTRLLVL.

This clonotype was picked up many times. The chain has TRBV12-3 or TRBV12-4 and TRBJ1-1; 9 nucleotides align to TRBD1. V was clipped by 5 bases and J by 13 bases; unmatched bases: 8. This CDR3 has 12 residues. This CDR3 reads CASSTRDRDGFF. The DNA of the CDR3 is TGTGCCAGCAGTACAAGGGACAGGGACGGTTTCTTT.

This clonotype was recorded many times. The V gene is TRBV20-1, the J gene TRBJ1-6; 10 nucleotides match TRBD1. The CDR3 sequence is 16 residues long. Trimming removed 0 bases from V and 8 bases from J; junction bases left unmatched: 7. Germline V gives CDR1 DFQATT, CDR2 SNEGSKA (reference sequence). Written as DNA, the CDR3 is TGCAGTGCTAGAGATCCCCGACAGGGGGCAGATTCACCCCTCCACTTT. Translating gives CSARDPRQGADSPLHF.

This clonotype was picked up many times. The V gene is TRBV7-9, the J gene TRBJ2-1; TRBD2 matches at 7 bases. The junction had 11 bases not matched to a gene; V was cut back by 5 bases and J by 4 bases. CDR1 is SEHNR, CDR2 FQNEAQ, per germline (reference sequence). The CDR3 spans 16 residues. The CDR3 is CASSVPIGGFYNEQFF. The CDR3 DNA reads as TGTGCCAGCAGCGTACCAATCGGGGGGTTTTACAATGAGCAGTTCTTC.

This clonotype was picked up many times. The chain combines TRBV10-3 with TRBJ2-7; 7 bases are shared with TRBD2. Trimming at V came to 6 bases and at J to 6 bases, leaving 8 bases not matched to a gene. The CDR3 is made up of 13 amino acids. Germline lookup yields CDR1 ENHRY and CDR2 SYGVKD. The chain's CDR3 is CAIRERDYSEQYF. In DNA, the CDR3 is TGTGCCATCAGAGAGCGGGACTATAGCGAGCAGTACTTC.

In this sample, this clonotype turned up many times. The V call is TRBV5-1, the J call TRBJ1-2; no clear D gene. The germline V gene has CDR1 SGHRS and CDR2 YFSETQ. This CDR3 spans 18 amino acids. The V and J ends lost 4 bases and 9 bases respectively, with 31 bases between them. CDR3 loop: CASSEGRARDSLYGSYTF. Here the CDR3 DNA reads TGCGCCAGCAGCGAAGGACGCGCCCGAGACTCCCTCTATGGCAGCTACACCTTC.

In its sample, this clonotype was seen many times. The V call is TRBV6-1, the J call TRBJ2-7; perhaps TRBD1 as D (6 bases). The germline V and J ends were trimmed by 6 bases and 7 bases, with 19 bases remaining between them. Per the germline V gene, CDR1 is MNHNS and CDR2 is SASEGT. The CDR3 runs 14 residues. CDR3 loop: CASRRQASTWEQYF. The CDR3 nucleotides read TGTGCCAGCAGGCGACAGGCTTCGACGTGGGAGCAGTACTTC.

This clonotype came up many times. V gene TRBV29-1 combines with J gene TRBJ2-3; D is perhaps TRBD1 or TRBD2 (5 bases each). Germline-derived CDR1 and CDR2 are SQVTM and ANQGSEA. This CDR3 spans 17 amino acids. V lost 2 bases and J lost 6, with 24 bases in between. The CDR3 spells CSVEHPLGADRRDTQYF. DNA for the CDR3: TGCAGCGTTGAACATCCTCTCGGGGCGGACCGAAGGGATACGCAGTATTTT.

There are many counts of this clonotype. The rearrangement uses TRBV2 and TRBJ2-5; D gene unclear. Germline lookup yields CDR1 SNHLY and CDR2 FYNNEI. CDR3 length: 12 residues. V lost 6 bases, J lost 5 bases, and 10 bases lay in between. As DNA, the CDR3 is TGTGCCAGCAGGACGACCGGCGAGACCCAGTACTTC. This encodes CASRTTGETQYF.

The chain employs TRBV20-1 and TRBJ1-1, with D maybe TRBD1 (5 bases). The CDR3 covers 15 residues. Trimming took 1 base from V and 3 from J, leaving 15 bases between them. CDR1 is DFQATT and CDR2 is SNEGSKA in the germline V gene (reference sequence). This CDR3 is CSARGQLAWDTEAFF. CDR3 DNA: TGCAGTGCTAGAGGACAGTTAGCGTGGGACACTGAAGCTTTCTTT.

V usage is TRBV7-2 and J usage is TRBJ1-1; D not certain. Germline values: CDR1 SGHTA, CDR2 FQGNSA. V gave up 7 bases and J gave up 5 bases, with 17 bases separating them. The CDR3 length is 14 residues. The DNA for the CDR3 is TGTGCCAGCACCCCCGGGTTGGGCGGGACTGAAGCTTTCTTT. Translating gives CASTPGLGGTEAFF.

This clonotype was recorded many times. The chain uses TRBV29-1 and TRBJ2-7; 8 positions agree with TRBD2. The CDR3 is 13 amino acids. V lost 2 bases, J lost 7 bases, and 7 bases stayed unmatched. Per the germline V gene, CDR1 is SQVTM and CDR2 is ANQGSEA. The CDR3, as DNA: TGCAGCGTTGAATCCGGGAGGGCCTGGGAGCAGTACTTC. This translates into CSVESGRAWEQYF.

The sample holds many counts of this clonotype. The rearrangement joins TRBV12-3 or TRBV12-4 to TRBJ2-3, with D tentatively TRBD2 (5 bases). This CDR3 has 12 residues. V was trimmed by 2 bases and J by 10 bases, leaving 10 bases between them. The CDR3 sequence: CASSLFPGSQYF. CDR3 in DNA: TGTGCCAGCAGTTTATTCCCGGGGTCGCAGTATTTT.

There are a few counts of this clonotype. The V gene is TRBV5-6, the J gene TRBJ2-2; 9 positions match TRBD1. V dropped 4 bases and J dropped 5; count of bases not matched to a gene: 9. This CDR3 region has 16 residues. In germline, CDR1 is SGHDT, CDR2 YYEEEE. The CDR3 loop is CASSPQTGGRTGELFF. The CDR3, as DNA: TGTGCCAGCAGCCCACAGACAGGGGGACGGACCGGGGAGCTGTTTTTT.

The chain couples TRBV6-2 or TRBV6-3 to TRBJ2-2; unclear D gene. Germline V gives CDR1 MNHEY, CDR2 SVGEGT. The CDR3 covers 16 residues. Trimming removed 0 bases from V and 2 bases from J, with 10 bases in between. In DNA form, the CDR3 reads TGTGCCAGCAGTTACTCGAGGAGCCCTAACACCGGGGAGCTGTTTTTT. Its translation: CASSYSRSPNTGELFF.

This clonotype has ten or more counts. The chain joins TRBV5-6 to TRBJ2-1; D is uncertain. CDR1 SGHDT and CDR2 YYEEEE come from the germline V gene. The CDR3 spans 11 residues. Trimming took 3 bases from V and 8 from J, leaving 6 bases between them. The CDR3 reads CASSSSDEQFF. The CDR3 region has the DNA TGTGCCAGCAGCTCCTCAGATGAGCAGTTCTTC.

V usage is TRBV19 and J usage is TRBJ1-5; TRBD1 matches 8 bases. Germline V gene lookup returns CDR1 LNHDA and CDR2 SQIVND (reference sequence). The ends lost 9 bases at V and 4 bases at J; junction bases unmatched: 8. The CDR3 spans 14 residues. CDR3 bases: TGTGCCAGCCGGACAGGGTCGGGAAATCAGCCCCAGCATTTT. Translation: CASRTGSGNQPQHF.

This clonotype was seen more than once but under ten times. J is TRBJ2-7 and V is TRBV20-1, with 11 bases fitting TRBD2. The CDR3 is 12 residues long. The trim removed 8 bases at V and 7 bases at J, leaving 7 bases unmatched. Germline-derived CDR1 and CDR2 are DFQATT and SNEGSKA (reference sequence). The chain's CDR3 is CSPRASGREQYF. DNA of the CDR3: TGCAGTCCGCGGGCTAGCGGGAGGGAGCAGTACTTC.

The J gene is TRBJ1-1, the V gene TRBV5-1; perhaps TRBD1 as D (5 bases). CDR1 SGHRS and CDR2 YFSETQ come from the germline V gene. Trimming shortened V by 4 bases and J by 1 base, and 17 bases separated the two germline ends. The CDR3 has 16 amino acids. The CDR3 coding sequence is TGCGCCAGCAGCCCGCGGGAGGGCAGGGAGAACACTGAAGCTTTCTTT. Translated: CASSPREGRENTEAFF.

The chain uses TRBV18 and TRBJ2-7; either TRBD1 or TRBD2 may fit D (6 bases each). The CDR3 consists of 14 residues. Germline assignment: CDR1 KGHSH and CDR2 LQKENI. Trimming cost V 6 bases and J 6 bases, with 18 bases left between them. CDR3 protein: CASSLGGTGLEQYF. In DNA, the CDR3 is TGTGCCAGCTCGCTGGGGGGCACGGGACTCGAGCAGTACTTC.